This T cell receptor (beta chain) derives from a study of response to subunit inactivated influenza vaccine. Broader study findings: The authors offered the suggestion that each seasonal influenza vaccination recruits few new T cells.

Turning to this clonotype: The antigen remains undetermined.

The CDR3 runs to 16 residues. The V gene's germline CDR1 is SQVTM and CDR2 ANQGSEA. J gave up 7 bases and V 7 bases, and 17 bases lay outside the gene matches. TCRdb processed the RT-PCR reads anew with MiXCR; each CDR3 protein has one entry. The table has around 520,000 distinct CDR3 sequences, roughly 25% seen once. This rearrangement joins TRBV29-1 to TRBJ2-1; 9 nucleotides agree with TRBD2. This material consisted of CD4+ T cells sorted from PBMCs, taken around 5 days after vaccination. This receptor was taken from a man aged 50 to 60 who received an inactivated influenza vaccine. This CDR3 is CSASPRLAGRPNEQFF. The CDR3 nucleotides read TGCAGCGCTTCCCCACGTCTAGCGGGGCGTCCAAATGAGCAGTTCTTC.